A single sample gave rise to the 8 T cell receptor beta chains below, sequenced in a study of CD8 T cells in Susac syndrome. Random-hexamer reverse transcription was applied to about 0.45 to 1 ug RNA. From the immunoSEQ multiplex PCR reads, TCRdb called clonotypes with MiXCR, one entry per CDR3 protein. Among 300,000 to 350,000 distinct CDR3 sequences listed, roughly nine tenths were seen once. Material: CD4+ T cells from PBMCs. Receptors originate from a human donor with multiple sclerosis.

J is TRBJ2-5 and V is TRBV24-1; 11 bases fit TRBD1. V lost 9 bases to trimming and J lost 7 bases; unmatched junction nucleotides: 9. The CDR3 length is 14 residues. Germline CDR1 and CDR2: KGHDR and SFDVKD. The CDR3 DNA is TGTGCCACCGGGACAGGGGGTCAGAGAGTGACCCAGTACTTC. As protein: CATGTGGQRVTQYF.

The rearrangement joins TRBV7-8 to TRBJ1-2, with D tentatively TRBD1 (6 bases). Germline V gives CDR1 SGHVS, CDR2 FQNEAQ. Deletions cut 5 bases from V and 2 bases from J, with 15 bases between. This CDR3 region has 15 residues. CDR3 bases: TGTGCCAGCAGCCGTAACAGGGCGGCAAACTATGGCTACACCTTC. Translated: CASSRNRAANYGYTF. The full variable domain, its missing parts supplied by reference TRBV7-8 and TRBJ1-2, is GAGVSQSPRYKVAKRGQDVALRCDPISGHVSLFWYQQALGQGPEFLTYFQNEAQLDKSGLPSDRFFAERPEGSVSTLKIQRTQQEDSAVYLCASSRNRAANYGYTFGSGTRLTVV.

CDR3 sequence reads: CASSLRGAGSYNEQFF. In DNA form, the CDR3 reads TGTGCCAGCAGTTTAAGGGGTGCGGGCTCCTACAATGAGCAGTTCTTC. This chain connects TRBV12-3 or TRBV12-4 to TRBJ2-1; the D gene could be TRBD1 or TRBD2 (5 bases each). The V end lost 2 bases, the J end lost 0 bases, and 11 bases lay between the germline ends. The length of the CDR3 is 16 residues.

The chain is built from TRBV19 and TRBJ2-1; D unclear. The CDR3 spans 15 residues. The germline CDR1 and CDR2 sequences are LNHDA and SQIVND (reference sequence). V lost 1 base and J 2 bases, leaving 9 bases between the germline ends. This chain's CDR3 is CASSIATFPYNEQFF. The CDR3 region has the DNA TGTGCCAGTAGTATAGCTACCTTCCCCTACAATGAGCAGTTCTTC.

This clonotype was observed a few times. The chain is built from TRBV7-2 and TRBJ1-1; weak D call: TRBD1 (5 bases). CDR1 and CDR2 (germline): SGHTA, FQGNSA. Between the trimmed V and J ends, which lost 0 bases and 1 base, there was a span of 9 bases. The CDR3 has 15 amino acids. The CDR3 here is CASSLARGGNTEAFF. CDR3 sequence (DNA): TGTGCCAGCAGCTTAGCTCGGGGGGGGAACACTGAAGCTTTCTTT.

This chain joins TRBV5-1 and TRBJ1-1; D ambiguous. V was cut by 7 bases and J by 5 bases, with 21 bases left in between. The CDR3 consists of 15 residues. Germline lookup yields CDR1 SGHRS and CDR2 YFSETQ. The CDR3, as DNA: TGCGCCAGCCAATCCCTGGGAGGGCGAGGGACTGAAGCTTTCTTT. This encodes CASQSLGGRGTEAFF.

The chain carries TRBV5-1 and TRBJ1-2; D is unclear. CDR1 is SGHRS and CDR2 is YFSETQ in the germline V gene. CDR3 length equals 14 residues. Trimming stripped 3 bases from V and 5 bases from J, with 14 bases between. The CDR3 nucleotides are TGCGCCAGCAGCTCCGTCTCAGGCGTTTATGGCTACACCTTC. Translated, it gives CASSSVSGVYGYTF. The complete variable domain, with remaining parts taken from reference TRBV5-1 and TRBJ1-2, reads KAGVTQTPRYLIKTRGQQVTLSCSPISGHRSVSWYQQTPGQGLQFLFEYFSETQRNKGNFPGRFSGRQFSNSRSEMNVSTLELGDSALYLCASSSVSGVYGYTFGSGTRLTVV.

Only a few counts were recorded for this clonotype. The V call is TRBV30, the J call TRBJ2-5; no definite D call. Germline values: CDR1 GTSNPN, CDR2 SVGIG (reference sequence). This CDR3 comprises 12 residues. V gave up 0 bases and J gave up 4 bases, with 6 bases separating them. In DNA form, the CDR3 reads TGTGCCTGGAGTGTACAACGAGAGACCCAGTACTTC. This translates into CAWSVQRETQYF.